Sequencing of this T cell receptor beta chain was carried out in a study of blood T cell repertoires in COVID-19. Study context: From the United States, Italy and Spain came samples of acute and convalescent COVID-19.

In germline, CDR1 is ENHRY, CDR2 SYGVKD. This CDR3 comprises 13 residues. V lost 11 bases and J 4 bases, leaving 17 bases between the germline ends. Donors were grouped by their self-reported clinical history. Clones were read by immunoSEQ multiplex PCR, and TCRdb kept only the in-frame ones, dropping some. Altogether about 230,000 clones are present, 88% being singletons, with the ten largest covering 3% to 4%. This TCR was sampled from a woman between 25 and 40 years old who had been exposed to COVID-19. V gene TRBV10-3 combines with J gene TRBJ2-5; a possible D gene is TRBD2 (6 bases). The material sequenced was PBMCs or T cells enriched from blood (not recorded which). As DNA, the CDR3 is TGTGCCTCGGCCGGGCAGGAGGGAGAGACCCAGTACTTC. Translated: CASAGQEGETQYF.